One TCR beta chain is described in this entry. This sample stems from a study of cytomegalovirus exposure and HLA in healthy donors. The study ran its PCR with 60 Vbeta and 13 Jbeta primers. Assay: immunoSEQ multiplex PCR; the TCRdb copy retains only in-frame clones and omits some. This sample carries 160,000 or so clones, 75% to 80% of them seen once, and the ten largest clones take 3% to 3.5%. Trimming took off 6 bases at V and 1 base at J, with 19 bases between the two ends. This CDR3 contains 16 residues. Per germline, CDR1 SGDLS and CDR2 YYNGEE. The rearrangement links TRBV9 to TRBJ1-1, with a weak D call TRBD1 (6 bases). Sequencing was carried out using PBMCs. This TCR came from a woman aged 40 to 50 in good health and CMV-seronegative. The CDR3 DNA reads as TGTGCCAGCACAACACCCGACAGGCTATGGAACACTGAAGCTTTCTTT. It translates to CASTTPDRLWNTEAFF.